A selection of T cell receptor beta chains follows, all from one sample in a study of shared clonotypes between healthy human individuals. Profiling relied on immunoSEQ multiplex PCR, and the TCRdb table lists in-frame clones only, not all of them. The sample consists of 2 million to 2.5 million clones, 90% to 97% of them appearing once. Sequencing was performed on naive CD4+ T cells sorted from blood. These receptors originate from a man aged 18 to 29 in good health. The CDR3 runs from the conserved cysteine through the conserved F or W. Size values are once, few and many counts, or a class for expanded clones, and some rows have none.

abundance: .; v_gene: TRBV5-1; j_gene: TRBJ1-2; CDR3aa: CASSRDRGGYTF
abundance: .; v_gene: TRBV4-1; j_gene: TRBJ1-6; CDR3aa: CASSQDRSSFNSPLHF
abundance: .; v_gene: TRBV4-2; j_gene: TRBJ2-3; CDR3aa: CASSPGGGVYPDTQYF
abundance: .; v_gene: TRBV14; j_gene: TRBJ2-2; CDR3aa: CASRPSGTGNTGELFF
abundance: .; v_gene: TRBV19; j_gene: TRBJ1-2; CDR3aa: CASSDPGQIYGYTF
abundance: .; v_gene: TRBV4-1; j_gene: TRBJ2-6; CDR3aa: CASSQDHSSSGANVLTF
abundance: .; v_gene: TRBV30; j_gene: TRBJ2-7; CDR3aa: CAWSVRPPGRGSYEQYF
abundance: .; v_gene: TRBV5-1; j_gene: TRBJ1-5; CDR3aa: CASSFSGDEPQHF
abundance: .; v_gene: TRBV7-2; j_gene: TRBJ2-3; CDR3aa: CASSLVGLAVLTDTQYF
abundance: few; v_gene: TRBV18; j_gene: TRBJ1-2; CDR3aa: CASSPGQRGNYGYTF
abundance: .; v_gene: TRBV21-1; j_gene: TRBJ1-1; CDR3aa: CASDWGAHRNTEAFF
abundance: .; v_gene: TRBV10-2; j_gene: TRBJ1-2; CDR3aa: CASSEQGGATGYTF
abundance: .; v_gene: TRBV18; j_gene: TRBJ2-2; CDR3aa: CASSLIVAGDGELFF
abundance: .; v_gene: TRBV30; j_gene: TRBJ1-5; CDR3aa: CAWSATGNQPQHF
abundance: .; v_gene: TRBV11-2; j_gene: TRBJ1-1; CDR3aa: CASSLDQRFRDTEAFF
abundance: .; v_gene: TRBV19; j_gene: TRBJ2-5; CDR3aa: CASSMAQGAETQYF
abundance: .; v_gene: TRBV6-1; j_gene: TRBJ1-4; CDR3aa: CASSAQPTNEKLFF
abundance: .; v_gene: TRBV19; j_gene: TRBJ2-7; CDR3aa: CASSPGQSTYEQYF
abundance: .; v_gene: TRBV5-1; j_gene: TRBJ2-5; CDR3aa: CASSRTGDMYQETQYF
abundance: .; v_gene: TRBV7-2; j_gene: TRBJ2-2; CDR3aa: CASSPRLAGNTGELFF
abundance: .; v_gene: TRBV6-1; j_gene: TRBJ1-2; CDR3aa: CASSEKREFGYTF
abundance: .; v_gene: TRBV11-2; j_gene: TRBJ2-1; CDR3aa: CASSLEAGGRAKYNEQFF
abundance: .; v_gene: TRBV6-9; j_gene: TRBJ2-5; CDR3aa: CASTPSLTKETQYF